These T cell receptor beta chains were read from a single sample in a study of naive and memory T cell subsets. One entry per CDR3 protein results from TCRdb running MiXCR on the UMI-ligation and nested PCR reads. The sample has 25,000 to 30,000 distinct CDR3 sequences, roughly a tenth seen once. The specimen was effector memory CD4+ T cells from blood. Receptors originate from a human donor in good health. The CDR3 runs from the conserved cysteine through the conserved F or W. D genes are given only for firm matches. A clone size is listed for some rows: how often the clone was seen (once, few, many), or a class if it is expanded.

size	D	V	J	DNA	CDR3
many	.	TRBV29-1	TRBJ1-2	TGCAGCGTTGAGGGGACGGGGGGAGGCTACACCTTC	CSVEGTGGGYTF
few	.	TRBV11-3	TRBJ1-3	TGTGCCAGCAGCTTAGAGGGTTCGACAGGATCTGCCTCTGGAAACACCATATATTTT	CASSLEGSTGSASGNTIYF
few	.	TRBV6-1	TRBJ1-4	TGTGCCAGCAGTGACTCCTGGCGCAGGTCGAGTGGAAAACTGTTTTTT	CASSDSWRRSSGKLFF
few	.	TRBV7-2	TRBJ1-4	TGTGCCAGCAGTAGAGGGGTGAATAATGAAAAACTGTTTTTT	CASSRGVNNEKLFF
.	.	TRBV7-2	TRBJ1-4	TGTGCCAGCAGCTTTTTTGGGGGTGAAAAACTGTTTTTT	CASSFFGGEKLFF
many	.	TRBV20-1	TRBJ2-7	TGCAGTGCTCTCCCCGTGGCCAGGGGATCCTACGAGCAGTACTTC	CSALPVARGSYEQYF
.	TRBD2	TRBV2	TRBJ2-3	TGTGCCAGCAGGTACCCTAGCGGGGGGCCATCGGGCACAGATACGCAGTATTTT	CASRYPSGGPSGTDTQYF
.	.	TRBV20-1	TRBJ2-2	TGCAGTGTGCCTCCCCAAACAGGGCGGGGGCGGGACACCGGGGAGCTGTTTTTT	CSVPPQTGRGRDTGELFF
few	TRBD2	TRBV20-1	TRBJ2-3	TGCAGTGCTCTCATCACTAGCGGGGTACCATATACGCAGTATTTT	CSALITSGVPYTQYF
few	.	TRBV5-1	TRBJ1-2	TGCGCCAGCAAACGGGGGGACTATGGCTACACCTTC	CASKRGDYGYTF
many	.	TRBV2	TRBJ2-7	TGTGCCAGCAGTGAAACATCCGCCTCCTACGAGCAGTACTTC	CASSETSASYEQYF
once	.	TRBV14	TRBJ2-1	TGTGCCAGCAGCCCAGCGCCCAGTAACTATGAGCAGTTCTTC	CASSPAPSNYEQFF
many	TRBD2	TRBV19	TRBJ2-1	TGTGCCAGCTCGCGTGGACTAGCGGGAGGTGTGGCCGAGCAGTTCTTC	CASSRGLAGGVAEQFF
many	.	TRBV7-3	TRBJ2-7	TGTGCCAGCAGTCGCCATGGCGGGGCCTCCTACGAGCAGTACTTC	CASSRHGGASYEQYF
.	TRBD1	TRBV27	TRBJ1-5	TGTGCCAGCAGTTACAGGGGGCGCGGGGACAATCAGCCCCAGCATTTT	CASSYRGRGDNQPQHF
.	.	TRBV7-9	TRBJ2-2	TGTGCCAGCAGCTTACGGGGGATCGGGGAGCTGTTTTTT	CASSLRGIGELFF
.	.	TRBV7-9	TRBJ2-7	TGTGCCAGCAGCTTAGCCGACCTCTACGAGCAGTACTTC	CASSLADLYEQYF
.	.	TRBV30	TRBJ2-6	TGTGCCTGGAGTGTACACTTGGGCTCTGGGGCCAACGTCCTGACTTTC	CAWSVHLGSGANVLTF
.	.	TRBV27	TRBJ2-2	TGTGCCAGCAGTTTATTCGGGATAGGGGGGGAGCTGTTTTTT	CASSLFGIGGELFF
many	TRBD2	TRBV7-3	TRBJ2-1	TGTGCCAGCAGCTTAGGGCCGGGGGGCTCCTACAATGAGCAGTTCTTC	CASSLGPGGSYNEQFF
.	.	TRBV7-9	TRBJ1-3	TGTGCCAGCAGCTTAGGGGATTTCGGGGGTCTCTTGGGAAACACCATATATTTT	CASSLGDFGGLLGNTIYF
few	.	TRBV29-1	TRBJ1-2	TGCAGCGCCCCAGCCGGGGGCGGCAGCTACACCTTC	CSAPAGGGSYTF
few	.	TRBV28	TRBJ2-2	TGTGCCAGTCCAGAACCCGCGAACACCGGGGAGCTGTTTTTT	CASPEPANTGELFF
many	TRBD1	TRBV6-1	TRBJ2-3	TGTGCCAGCAGTCTTGACAGGGGTCGCGGAGAAGATACGCAGTATTTT	CASSLDRGRGEDTQYF
few	.	TRBV5-6	TRBJ2-5	TGTGCCAGCAGCTTGGCCTGGGCAGGATCGACATTCGAGACCCAGTACTTC	CASSLAWAGSTFETQYF
.	.	TRBV7-2	TRBJ2-3	TGTGCCAGCAGCAGACAGGGAGGTCTTGGGACAGATACGCAGTATTTT	CASSRQGGLGTDTQYF
.	.	TRBV27	TRBJ2-1	TGTGCCAGCAGTCCAAAATGGACGTACTCCTACAATGAGCAGTTCTTC	CASSPKWTYSYNEQFF
few	.	TRBV7-9	TRBJ2-7	TGTGCCAGCAGCTTAGCGGAGGAGGACGAGCAGTACTTC	CASSLAEEDEQYF
few	TRBD1	TRBV28	TRBJ1-3	TGTGCCAGCAGCAGACAGGGGGGAAGTGGAAACACCATATATTTT	CASSRQGGSGNTIYF
many	.	TRBV18	TRBJ1-4	TGTGCCAGCTCACCAGACCAGGCAGCAACTAATGAAAAACTGTTTTTT	CASSPDQAATNEKLFF
few	.	TRBV27	TRBJ1-2	TGTGCCAGCAGTTTATCCCTCCGCGATCGGCTCCTCGGGACCGACTATGGCTACACCTTC	CASSLSLRDRLLGTDYGYTF
.	.	TRBV12-3/TRBV12-4	TRBJ2-7	TGTGCCAGCAGTTTAGTCGGCAGGTCCGACGAGCAGTACTTC	CASSLVGRSDEQYF
.	.	TRBV7-2	TRBJ1-5	TGTGCCAGCAGCCTTGACCGGGCGGGGGGCGCTGAAAGAACCCAGCATTTT	CASSLDRAGGAERTQHF
few	.	TRBV12-3/TRBV12-4	TRBJ1-1	TGTGCCAGCAGCCGCTTCCCCGACACTGAAGCTTTCTTT	CASSRFPDTEAFF
many	TRBD1	TRBV23-1	TRBJ2-7	TGCGCCAGCAGTCAATGTGACCGGGACAGGGGTAGGGTCGACGAGCAGTACTTC	CASSQCDRDRGRVDEQYF
many	.	TRBV5-1	TRBJ1-1	TGCGCCAGCAGCTCGAAGAAGGAACACGTGAACACTGAAGCTTTCTTT	CASSSKKEHVNTEAFF
few	.	TRBV7-9	TRBJ1-5	TGTGCCAGCAGCTTAGACGCGGATCAGCCCCAGCATTTT	CASSLDADQPQHF
.	.	TRBV7-6	TRBJ2-5	TGTGCCAGCAGCTTAAGGAACGCACGCCAAGAGACCCAGTACTTC	CASSLRNARQETQYF
once	.	TRBV7-9	TRBJ1-4	TGTGCCAGCAGCTTTGCCGAAAAACTGTTTTTT	CASSFAEKLFF
few	TRBD1	TRBV5-1	TRBJ2-3	TGCGCCAGCCGGCTCGGGGGGACAGGGAGCACAGATACGCAGTATTTT	CASRLGGTGSTDTQYF
few	TRBD1	TRBV29-1	TRBJ1-1	TGCAGCGTAACGGACAGGCTGAACACTGAAGCTTTCTTT	CSVTDRLNTEAFF
.	.	TRBV9	TRBJ1-4	TGTGCCAGCAGCGCCCCCCAGGTAGTGTTCGGGTTGACTTACCGGGACGGTAATGAAAAACTGTTTTTT	CASSAPQVVFGLTYRDGNEKLFF
few	TRBD1	TRBV2	TRBJ2-4	TGTGCCAGCAGGGAAGGGGACAGGGTATTGACCAAAAACATTCAGTACTTC	CASREGDRVLTKNIQYF
few	.	TRBV19	TRBJ1-2	TGTGCCAGTACCAGCGACAGATACTATGGCTACACCTTC	CASTSDRYYGYTF
.	TRBD2	TRBV2	TRBJ2-7	TGTGCCAGCAGTACTCCTAGCGGCAGAGACTACGAGCAGTACTTC	CASSTPSGRDYEQYF
few	TRBD1	TRBV19	TRBJ2-1	TGTGCCAGTAGTATCCTCACCAGGGACAGCAATGAGCAGTTCTTC	CASSILTRDSNEQFF
many	.	TRBV29-1	TRBJ1-6	TGCAGCGCCCGATCGGAAGGGGGGCTTAATTCACCCCTCCACTTT	CSARSEGGLNSPLHF
few	.	TRBV7-6	TRBJ1-3	TGTGCCAGCAGTACACAGGGATCTGGAAACACCATATATTTT	CASSTQGSGNTIYF
.	TRBD1	TRBV2	TRBJ2-3	TGTGCCAGCAGCAAGAGCCGGACAGGGAGAGCTACAGATACGCAGTATTTT	CASSKSRTGRATDTQYF
.	.	TRBV12-3/TRBV12-4	TRBJ2-7	TGTGCCAGCAGTCTCCGACGGGAGCAGTACTTC	CASSLRREQYF
few	TRBD1	TRBV3-1	TRBJ1-2	TGTGCCAGCAGACCCACCCCAGACAGGGAAGCTAACTATGGCTACACCTTC	CASRPTPDREANYGYTF
many	TRBD1	TRBV18	TRBJ2-3	TGTGCCAGCTCACCATTAGGACAGGGTGATACGCAGTATTTT	CASSPLGQGDTQYF
few	.	TRBV27	TRBJ1-1	TGTGCCAGCAGACACTCAAGGGGACCGCAGGAAGCTTTCTTT	CASRHSRGPQEAFF
.	.	TRBV7-6	TRBJ2-2	TGTGCCAGCAGCCCTCGACCCCCAAGCCGGCCCGGGGAGCTGTTTTTT	CASSPRPPSRPGELFF
few	.	TRBV28	TRBJ1-1	TGTGCCAGCAGTTTAGGAATGTTCGTTGAGGGAGGGGCCCAGAACACTGAAGCTTTCTTT	CASSLGMFVEGGAQNTEAFF
.	.	TRBV7-9	TRBJ1-1	TGTGCCACCCTGGAATCGGGGGGCAAGGGTGAAGCTTTCTTT	CATLESGGKGEAFF
many	TRBD1	TRBV9	TRBJ1-3	TGTGCCAGCAGCGTCTACGACAGGGCTAGTGCTGGAAACACCATATATTTT	CASSVYDRASAGNTIYF